The source of this T cell receptor (beta chain) is a study of blood T cell repertoires in COVID-19. TCRdb keeps only in-frame clones here, not all; method: immunoSEQ multiplex PCR. Among more than 200,000 clones listed, about 87% were seen once. The sequenced material came from peripheral blood. The sequence derives from a woman aged 60-75 years with COVID-19, enrolled during active disease.

The DNA for the CDR3 is TGTGCCAGCTCACCGACCGGGACAGGGAGAAACACCATATATTTT. Amino acids: CASSPTGTGRNTIYF. This chain links TRBV18 with TRBJ1-3; the match to TRBD1 covers 9 bases. CDR3 length equals 15 residues. V lost 3 bases, J lost 5 bases, and 5 bases stayed unmatched. In germline, CDR1 is KGHSH, CDR2 LQKENI.